The TCR beta chain described here comes from a study of shared clonotypes between healthy human individuals. General observations from the study: Several donors shared approximately 5% of their naive CD4 clonotypes. Relative to clonotypes present in all four donors, those not shared had lower generation probabilities.

The V and J ends lost 5 bases and 4 bases, in that order; junction bases with no gene match: 4. Germline lookup yields CDR1 SGHAT and CDR2 FQNNGV. The CDR3 extends over 14 amino acids. In the CD4+ fraction, cells were divided into CD45RA+ naive and CD45RA-negative memory subsets. Clones were read by immunoSEQ multiplex PCR, and TCRdb kept only the in-frame ones, dropping some. Among 900,000 to 1,200,000 clones listed, 78% were seen once. Notes on this clone: What it binds is unknown.

The specimen sequenced was memory CD4+ T cells from PBMCs. Subset reported: CD45RA-negative fraction. The chain has TRBV11-2 and TRBJ2-7, with 11 bases that match TRBD2. The clonotype comes from a young man in good health. Some clones in this sample may be carry-over from other donors' samples. CDR3 residues: CASSLAGGAYEQYF. The CDR3 region has the DNA TGTGCCAGCAGCCTAGCGGGAGGAGCGTACGAGCAGTACTTC.